Listed here are 3 T cell receptor beta chains from one sample, sequenced in a study of cytomegalovirus exposure and HLA in healthy donors. Primers for the PCR totalled 60 Vbeta and 13 Jbeta. Some clones are missing from TCRdb's copy, which holds only in-frame ones; the method was immunoSEQ multiplex PCR. The repertoire consists of about 160,000 clones, with over 70% occurring once and the leading ten covering about 4.8%. The sample consisted of PBMCs. The receptor set was obtained from a man younger than 45 in good health and CMV-seronegative.

The chain employs TRBV19 and TRBJ2-1, with a possible D match to TRBD2 (6 bases). Trimming pared 5 bases from V and 7 bases from J, leaving 12 bases between. Germline values: CDR1 LNHDA, CDR2 SQIVND (reference sequence). This CDR3 region has 13 residues. CDR3 DNA: TGTGCCAGTAGTCCCCGGGGAGGAAATGAGCAGTTCTTC. This gives the protein CASSPRGGNEQFF.

The chain carries TRBV9 and TRBJ2-1; TRBD1 matches 7 bases. CDR1 and CDR2 (germline): SGDLS, YYNGEE. The CDR3 length is 14 residues. The V and J ends lost 4 bases and 7 bases, in that order; junction bases with no gene match: 8. CDR3 DNA: TGTGCCAGCAGCCTAGATCACAGGGGTAATGAGCAGTTCTTC. This encodes CASSLDHRGNEQFF.

DNA of the CDR3: TGTGCCAGCAGCGTAGCGAGTGAAGCACCCCTCCACTTT. It is translated as CASSVASEAPLHF. The chain links TRBV9 to TRBJ1-6; unclear D gene. Germline lookup yields CDR1 SGDLS and CDR2 YYNGEE. The V end was cut by 0 bases, the J end by 11 bases, with 9 bases between. The CDR3 loop spans 13 amino acids.